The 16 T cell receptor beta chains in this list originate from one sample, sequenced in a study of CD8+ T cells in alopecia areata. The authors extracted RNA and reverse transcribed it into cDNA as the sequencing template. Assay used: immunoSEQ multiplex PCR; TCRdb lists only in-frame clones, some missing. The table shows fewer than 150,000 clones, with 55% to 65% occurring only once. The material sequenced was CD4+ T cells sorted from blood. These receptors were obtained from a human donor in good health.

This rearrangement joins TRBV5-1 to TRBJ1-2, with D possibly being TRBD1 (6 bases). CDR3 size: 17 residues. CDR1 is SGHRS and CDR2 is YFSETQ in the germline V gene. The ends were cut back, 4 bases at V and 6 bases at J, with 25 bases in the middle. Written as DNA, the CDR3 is TGCGCCAGCAGCCCCCGGACAGCGCTTGCCTTCCGGGATGGCTACACCTTC. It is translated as CASSPRTALAFRDGYTF.

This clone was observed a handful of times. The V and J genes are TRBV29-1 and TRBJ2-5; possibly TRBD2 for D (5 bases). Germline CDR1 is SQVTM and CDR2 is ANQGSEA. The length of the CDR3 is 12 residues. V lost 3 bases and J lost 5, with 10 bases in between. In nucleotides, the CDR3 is TGCAGCGTTGAGGGATTAGCGGAGACCCAGTACTTC. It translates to CSVEGLAETQYF.

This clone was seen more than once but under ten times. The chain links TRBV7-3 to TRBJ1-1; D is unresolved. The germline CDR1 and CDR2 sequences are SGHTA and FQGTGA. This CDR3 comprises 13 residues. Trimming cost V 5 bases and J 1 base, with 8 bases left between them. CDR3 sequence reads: CASSQHKNTEAFF. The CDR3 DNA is TGTGCCAGCAGCCAACACAAGAACACTGAAGCTTTCTTT. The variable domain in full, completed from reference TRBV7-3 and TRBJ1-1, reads GAGVSQTPSNKVTEKGKYVELRCDPISGHTALYWYRQSLGQGPEFLIYFQGTGAADDSGLPNDRFFAVRPEGSVSTLKIQRTERGDSAVYLCASSQHKNTEAFFGQGTRLTVV.

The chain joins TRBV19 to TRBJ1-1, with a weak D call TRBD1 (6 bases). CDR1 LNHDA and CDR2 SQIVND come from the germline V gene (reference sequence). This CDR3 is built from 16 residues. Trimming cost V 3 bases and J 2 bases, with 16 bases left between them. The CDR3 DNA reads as TGTGCCAGTAGTATCGCGGCGCGGACAGCCAACACTGAAGCTTTCTTT. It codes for CASSIAARTANTEAFF.

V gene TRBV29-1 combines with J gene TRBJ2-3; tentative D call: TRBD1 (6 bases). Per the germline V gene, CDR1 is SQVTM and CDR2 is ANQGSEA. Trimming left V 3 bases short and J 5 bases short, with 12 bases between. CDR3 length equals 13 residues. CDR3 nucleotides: TGCAGCGTTGAGTGGGGGCAAGGAGATACGCAGTATTTT. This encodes CSVEWGQGDTQYF.

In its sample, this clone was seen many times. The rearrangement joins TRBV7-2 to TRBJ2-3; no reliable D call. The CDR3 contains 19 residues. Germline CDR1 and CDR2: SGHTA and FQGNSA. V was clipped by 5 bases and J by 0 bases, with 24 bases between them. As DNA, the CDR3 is TGTGCCAGCAGCCCTCGGACCAGCGTCCTTAGAACTAGCACAGATACGCAGTATTTT. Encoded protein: CASSPRTSVLRTSTDTQYF.

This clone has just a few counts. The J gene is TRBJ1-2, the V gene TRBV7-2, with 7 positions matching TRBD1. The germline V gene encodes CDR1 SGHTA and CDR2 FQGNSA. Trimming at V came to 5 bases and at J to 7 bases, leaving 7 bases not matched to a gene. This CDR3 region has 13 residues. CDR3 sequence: CASSPDRFTGYTF. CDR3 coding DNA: TGTGCCAGCAGCCCGGACAGGTTTACTGGCTACACCTTC. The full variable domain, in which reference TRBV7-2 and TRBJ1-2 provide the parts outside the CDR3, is GAGVSQSPSNKVTEKGKDVELRCDPISGHTALYWYRQSLGQGLEFLIYFQGNSAPDKSGLPSDRFSAERTGGSVSTLTIQRTQQEDSAVYLCASSPDRFTGYTFGSGTRLTVV.

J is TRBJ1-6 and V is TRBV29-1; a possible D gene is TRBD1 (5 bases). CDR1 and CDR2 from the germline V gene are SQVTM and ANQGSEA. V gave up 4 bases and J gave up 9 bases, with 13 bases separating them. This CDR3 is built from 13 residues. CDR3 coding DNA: TGCAGCGTTGGTACAGGCTACGGTTCACCCCTCCACTTT. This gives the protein CSVGTGYGSPLHF.

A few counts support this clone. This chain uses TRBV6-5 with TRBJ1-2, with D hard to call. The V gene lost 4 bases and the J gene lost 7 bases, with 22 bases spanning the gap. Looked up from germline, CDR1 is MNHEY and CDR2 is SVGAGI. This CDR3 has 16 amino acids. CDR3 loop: CASSSEQFWGISGYTF. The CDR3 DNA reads TGTGCCAGCAGTTCAGAACAATTTTGGGGAATTAGTGGCTACACCTTC.

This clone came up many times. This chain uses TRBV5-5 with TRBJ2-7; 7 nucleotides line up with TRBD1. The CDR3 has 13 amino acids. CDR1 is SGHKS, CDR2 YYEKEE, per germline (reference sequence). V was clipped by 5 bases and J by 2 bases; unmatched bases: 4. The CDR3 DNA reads TGTGCCAGCAGTCTGCAGGGGGCCTACGAGCAGTACTTC. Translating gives CASSLQGAYEQYF. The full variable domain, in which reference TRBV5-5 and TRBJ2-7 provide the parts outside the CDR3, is DAGVTQSPTHLIKTRGQQVTLRCSPISGHKSVSWYQQVLGQGPQFIFQYYEKEERGRGNFPDRFSARQFPNYSSELNVNALLLGDSALYLCASSLQGAYEQYFGPGTRLTVT.

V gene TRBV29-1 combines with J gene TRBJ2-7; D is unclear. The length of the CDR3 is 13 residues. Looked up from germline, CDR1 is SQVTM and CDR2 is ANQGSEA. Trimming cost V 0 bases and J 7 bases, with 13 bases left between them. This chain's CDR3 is CSVEDFPVGEQYF. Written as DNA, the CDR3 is TGCAGCGTTGAAGACTTCCCGGTTGGGGAGCAGTACTTC.

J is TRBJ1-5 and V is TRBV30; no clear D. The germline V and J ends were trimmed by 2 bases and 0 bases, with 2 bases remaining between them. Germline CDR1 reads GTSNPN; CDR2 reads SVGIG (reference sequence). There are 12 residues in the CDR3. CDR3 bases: TGTGCCTGGAGTTTTAGCAATCAGCCCCAGCATTTT. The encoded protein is CAWSFSNQPQHF.

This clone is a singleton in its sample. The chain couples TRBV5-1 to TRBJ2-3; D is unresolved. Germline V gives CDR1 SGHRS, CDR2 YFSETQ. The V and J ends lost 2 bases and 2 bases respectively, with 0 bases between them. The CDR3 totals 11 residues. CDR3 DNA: TGCGCCAGCAGCTTCACAGATACGCAGTATTTT. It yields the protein CASSFTDTQYF.

Here the CDR3 reads CASSQGRDVDQPQHF. CDR3 in DNA: TGCGCCAGCAGCCAAGGCCGGGACGTCGATCAGCCCCAGCATTTT. The rearrangement links TRBV4-1 to TRBJ1-5; the D gene is possibly TRBD1 (5 bases). The V end was cut by 1 base, the J end by 5 bases, with 12 bases between. Germline V gene lookup returns CDR1 MGHRA and CDR2 YSYEKL. This CDR3 spans 15 amino acids.

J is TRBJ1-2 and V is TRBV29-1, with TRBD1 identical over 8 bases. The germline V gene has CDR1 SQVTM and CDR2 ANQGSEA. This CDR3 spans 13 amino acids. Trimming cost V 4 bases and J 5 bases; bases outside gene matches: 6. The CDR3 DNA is TGCAGCGTTGTGGCACGACAGGGGTATGGCTACACCTTC. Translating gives CSVVARQGYGYTF.

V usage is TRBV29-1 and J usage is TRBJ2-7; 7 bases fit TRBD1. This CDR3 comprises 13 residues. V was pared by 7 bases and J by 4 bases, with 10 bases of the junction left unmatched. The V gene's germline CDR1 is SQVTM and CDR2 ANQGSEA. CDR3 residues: CSAYTGEEYEQYF. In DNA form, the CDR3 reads TGCAGCGCATATACAGGGGAAGAGTACGAGCAGTACTTC.